This record concerns one T cell receptor beta chain sequence. These data come from a study of blood T cell repertoires in COVID-19. Germline V lookup: CDR1 SGHVS, CDR2 FNYEAQ. After removal of 4 bases from V and 0 bases from J, the junction contained 5 bases not matched to a gene. The CDR3 contains 15 residues. Libraries were prepared by immunoSEQ multiplex PCR; TCRdb keeps only in-frame clonotypes and omits some of them. The sample shows fewer than 250,000 clones, roughly four fifths of them seen only once. The rearrangement joins TRBV7-6 to TRBJ1-1; TRBD1 agrees at 7 bases. This receptor was taken from a woman aged 70-85 years with acute or convalescent COVID-19. The specimen was peripheral blood. CDR3 nucleotides: TGTGCCAGCAGCTCTACGGGACAGATGAACACTGAAGCTTTCTTT. Translating it yields CASSSTGQMNTEAFF.